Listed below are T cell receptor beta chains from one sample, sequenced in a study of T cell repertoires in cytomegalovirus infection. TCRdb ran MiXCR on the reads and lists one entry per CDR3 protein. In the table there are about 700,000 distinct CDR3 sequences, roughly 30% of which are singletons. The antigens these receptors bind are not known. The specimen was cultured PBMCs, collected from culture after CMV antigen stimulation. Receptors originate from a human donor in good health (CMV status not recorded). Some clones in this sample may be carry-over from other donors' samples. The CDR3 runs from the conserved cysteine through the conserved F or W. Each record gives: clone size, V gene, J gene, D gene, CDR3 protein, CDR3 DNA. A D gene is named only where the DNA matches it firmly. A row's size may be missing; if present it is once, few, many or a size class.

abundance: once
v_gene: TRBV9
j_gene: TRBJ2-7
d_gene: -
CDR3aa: CASSVDGGNYEQYF
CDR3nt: TGTGCCAGCAGCGTGGACGGGGGAAACTACGAGCAGTACTTC

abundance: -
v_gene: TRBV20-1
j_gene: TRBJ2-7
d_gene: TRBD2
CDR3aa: CSALTSGSWNEQYF
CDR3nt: TGCAGTGCTTTGACTAGCGGGAGTTGGAACGAGCAGTACTTC

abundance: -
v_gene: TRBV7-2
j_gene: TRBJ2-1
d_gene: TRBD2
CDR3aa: CASSFGREDNEQFF
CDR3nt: TGTGCCAGCAGCTTCGGGCGGGAGGACAATGAGCAGTTCTTC

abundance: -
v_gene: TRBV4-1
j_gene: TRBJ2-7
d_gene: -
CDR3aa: CASSQVAGRYEQYF
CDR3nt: TGCGCCAGCAGCCAAGTGGCAGGGAGATACGAGCAGTACTTC

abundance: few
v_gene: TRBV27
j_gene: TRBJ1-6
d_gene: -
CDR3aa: CASMPRFSSYNSPLHF
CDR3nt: TGTGCCAGCATGCCGCGGTTTAGCTCCTATAATTCACCCCTCCACTTT

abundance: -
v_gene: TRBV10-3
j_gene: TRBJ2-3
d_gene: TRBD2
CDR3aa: CALRGARTDTQYF
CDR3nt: TGTGCCTTGCGGGGGGCCCGCACAGATACGCAGTATTTT

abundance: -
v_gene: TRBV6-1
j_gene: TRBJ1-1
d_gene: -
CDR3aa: CASSDGSAQAFF
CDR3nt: TGTGCCAGCAGCGACGGAAGCGCTCAGGCTTTCTTT

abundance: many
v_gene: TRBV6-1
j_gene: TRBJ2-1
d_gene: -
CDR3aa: CASSEARQVFDNEQFF
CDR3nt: TGTGCCAGCAGTGAAGCGCGCCAGGTTTTTGATAATGAGCAGTTCTTC

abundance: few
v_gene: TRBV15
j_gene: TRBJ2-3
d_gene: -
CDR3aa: CATSWPRESGTDTQYF
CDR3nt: TGTGCCACCAGCTGGCCGCGGGAATCTGGCACAGATACGCAGTATTTT

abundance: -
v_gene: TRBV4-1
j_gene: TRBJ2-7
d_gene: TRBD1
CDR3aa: CASSQVLRDRGPYEQYF
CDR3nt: TGCGCCAGCAGCCAAGTACTCCGGGACAGGGGGCCCTACGAGCAGTACTTC

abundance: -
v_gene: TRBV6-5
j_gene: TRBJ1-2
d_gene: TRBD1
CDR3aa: CASSPTDRAGGYTF
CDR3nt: TGTGCCAGCAGCCCTACCGACAGGGCCGGGGGCTACACCTTC

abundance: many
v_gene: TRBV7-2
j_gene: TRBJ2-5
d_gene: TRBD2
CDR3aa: CASSYRPGEGQETQYF
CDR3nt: TGTGCCAGCAGCTACCGTCCGGGGGAGGGACAAGAGACCCAGTACTTC

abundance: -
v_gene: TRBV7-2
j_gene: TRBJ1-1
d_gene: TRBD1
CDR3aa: CASSTRGRAFF
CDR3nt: TGTGCCAGCAGCACTAGGGGGCGAGCTTTCTTT

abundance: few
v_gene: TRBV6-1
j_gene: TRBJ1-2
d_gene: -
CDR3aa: CASSPGVPNYGYTF
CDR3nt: TGTGCCAGCTCCCCTGGGGTCCCGAACTATGGCTACACCTTC

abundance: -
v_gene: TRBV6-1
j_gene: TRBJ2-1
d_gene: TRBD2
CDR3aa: CASSRGGSAGYEQFF
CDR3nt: TGTGCCAGCAGTCGGGGGGGGTCAGCGGGCTATGAGCAGTTCTTC